The entry that follows covers one TCR beta chain sequence. In the authors' methods: Researchers report that nucleated cell counts were estimated from reference gene primer amplification. The assay was immunoSEQ multiplex PCR, and TCRdb's table has in-frame clones only and misses some. Clonal size and the V and J genes are those of that table, whereas D and trimming came from the DNA. The repertoire holds approximately 120,000 clones, with around 76% as singletons. Losses at the gene ends were 4 bases for V and 2 bases for J; bases not matched to a gene: 3. CDR1 is LGHDT and CDR2 is YNNKEL in the germline V gene (reference sequence). CDR3 size: 16 residues. The sample originates from a study of blood T cell repertoires in COVID-19. Study summary: Collection of acute and convalescent COVID-19 samples took place in the United States, Italy and Spain. PBMCs, B-cell-depleted T cells, or T cells were the source of the cDNA or gDNA that made up the material.

Source material: peripheral blood. This receptor was identified in a man between 60 and 70 years old with acute or convalescent COVID-19. This chain links TRBV3-1 (or the pseudogene TRBV3-2) with TRBJ2-3; TRBD2 agrees at 13 bases. The CDR3 DNA reads TGTGCCAGCAGCCTACTAGCGGGGGGGTACACAGATACGCAGTATTTT. Amino acids: CASSLLAGGYTDTQYF.